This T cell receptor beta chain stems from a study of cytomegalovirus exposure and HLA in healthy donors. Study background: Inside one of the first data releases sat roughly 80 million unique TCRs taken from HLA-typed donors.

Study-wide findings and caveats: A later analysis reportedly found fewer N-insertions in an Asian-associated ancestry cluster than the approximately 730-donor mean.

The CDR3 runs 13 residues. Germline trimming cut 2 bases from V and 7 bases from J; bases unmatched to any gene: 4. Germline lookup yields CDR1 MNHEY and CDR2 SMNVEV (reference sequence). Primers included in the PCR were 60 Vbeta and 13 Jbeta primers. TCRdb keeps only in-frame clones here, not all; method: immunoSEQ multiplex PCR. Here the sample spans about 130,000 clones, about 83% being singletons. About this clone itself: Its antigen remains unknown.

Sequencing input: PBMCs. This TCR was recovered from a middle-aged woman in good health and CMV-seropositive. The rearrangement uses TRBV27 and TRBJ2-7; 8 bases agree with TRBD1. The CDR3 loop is CASSLGRDREQYF. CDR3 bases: TGTGCCAGCAGTTTAGGCCGGGACAGGGAGCAGTACTTC.